A selection of T cell receptor beta chains follows, all from one sample in a study of low-dose radiotherapy and immunotherapy resistance in tumors. TCRdb re-analysed the reads in MiXCR, keeping a single row per CDR3 protein. The profile shows 30,000 or so distinct CDR3 sequences, around 47% of them singletons. The sample consisted of PBMCs, taken after low-dose radiotherapy plus immunotherapy. Receptors were obtained from a male donor with gallbladder cancer. Both conserved end residues are part of each CDR3. Each record gives: V gene, J gene, D gene, clone size, CDR3 DNA, CDR3 protein. D genes are given only for firm matches. For some rows the clone size is stated as once, few or many, or as a class when expanded; others skip it.

V: TRBV29-1
J: TRBJ2-7
D: .
size: many
DNA: TGCAGCGTTGCTCAGGGGACCTACGAGCAGTACTTC
CDR3: CSVAQGTYEQYF

V: TRBV29-1
J: TRBJ2-7
D: .
size: .
DNA: TGCAGCGTCCCGACCCCTCCGGAGTCCTACGAGCAGTACTTC
CDR3: CSVPTPPESYEQYF

V: TRBV28
J: TRBJ2-1
D: .
size: large
DNA: TGTGCCAGCACCTCTCGGCCAGCGGACCACAATGAGCAGTTCTTC
CDR3: CASTSRPADHNEQFF

V: TRBV14
J: TRBJ2-5
D: .
size: .
DNA: TGTGCCAGCAGCCAAGATAACGTGAAAGAGACCCAGTACTTC
CDR3: CASSQDNVKETQYF

V: TRBV3-1
J: TRBJ2-1
D: TRBD1
size: many
DNA: TGTGCCAGCAGTCCTACAGGGGGCGCTTTGAATGAGCAGTTCTTC
CDR3: CASSPTGGALNEQFF

V: TRBV6-1
J: TRBJ2-5
D: TRBD1
size: medium-sized
DNA: TGTGCCAGCAGTTATAAGACAGGGGGCCTTGAGACCCAGTACTTC
CDR3: CASSYKTGGLETQYF

V: TRBV5-1
J: TRBJ1-4
D: .
size: .
DNA: .
CDR3: CASSSGGPGGKLFFF

V: TRBV7-8
J: TRBJ1-4
D: .
size: many
DNA: TGTGCCAGCAGCTCCGCAAACAGCGCGATAAAACTGTTTTTT
CDR3: CASSSANSAIKLFF

V: TRBV11-1
J: TRBJ2-1
D: .
size: medium-sized
DNA: TGTGCCAGCAGGCCCAGGGTATTCAAACCGGAGAGCATGGTCTTC
CDR3: CASRPRVFKPESMVF

V: TRBV25-1
J: TRBJ2-1
D: .
size: many
DNA: TGTGCCAGCAGTGAGGGGGAAACTAGCAATGATGAGCAGTTCTTC
CDR3: CASSEGETSNDEQFF

V: TRBV7-2
J: TRBJ1-4
D: TRBD1
size: .
DNA: TGTGCCAGCAGCTTCGGACAGGGGTCTAATGAAAAACTGTTTTTT
CDR3: CASSFGQGSNEKLFF

V: TRBV29-1
J: TRBJ2-3
D: .
size: .
DNA: TGCAGCGTCGACGGGGGGCTCCGAGCAGATACGCAGTATTTT
CDR3: CSVDGGLRADTQYF

V: TRBV19
J: TRBJ2-1
D: TRBD2
size: .
DNA: TGTGCCAGTAAGACTAGCGGGGGAAATGAGCAGTTCTTC
CDR3: CASKTSGGNEQFF

V: TRBV7-9
J: TRBJ2-4
D: TRBD2
size: once
DNA: TGTGCCAGCAGCTTACCTGTCCGGCTAGCGGGAGCCAAAAACATTCAGTACTTC
CDR3: CASSLPVRLAGAKNIQYF

V: TRBV20-1
J: TRBJ1-1
D: .
size: .
DNA: TGCAGTACTAGCGGCAGGGGTAATACTGAAGCTTTCTTT
CDR3: CSTSGRGNTEAFF

V: TRBV9
J: TRBJ1-2
D: .
size: many
DNA: TGTGCCAGCAGCGTTTACCAGGGAGCTAACTATGGCTACACCTTC
CDR3: CASSVYQGANYGYTF

V: TRBV6-2/TRBV6-3
J: TRBJ1-5
D: TRBD1
size: medium-sized
DNA: TGTGCCAGCAGAGAGAGGACAGGGGCAGGGTGGGTTCAGCCCCAGCATTTT
CDR3: CASRERTGAGWVQPQHF

V: TRBV6-2/TRBV6-3
J: TRBJ2-7
D: TRBD1
size: few
DNA: TGTGCCAGCAGTGCACCGACAGGGGGCGGCTACGAGCAGTACTTC
CDR3: CASSAPTGGGYEQYF

V: TRBV18
J: TRBJ2-1
D: TRBD2
size: once
DNA: TGTGCCAGCTCGCAGACTAGCGGGATTGACAATGAGCAGTTCTTC
CDR3: CASSQTSGIDNEQFF

V: TRBV18
J: TRBJ2-3
D: .
size: medium-sized
DNA: TGTGCCAGCTCACCAGACTTCTACACAGATACGCAGTATTTT
CDR3: CASSPDFYTDTQYF

V: TRBV7-2
J: TRBJ1-5
D: .
size: .
DNA: TGTGCCAGCAGCTTACAGGGAGGTTATCAGCCCCAGCATTTT
CDR3: CASSLQGGYQPQHF

V: TRBV7-9
J: TRBJ1-6
D: .
size: many
DNA: TGTGCCAGCAGCTTCGATTCGGCAGGGGCGAATTCACCCCTCCACTTT
CDR3: CASSFDSAGANSPLHF

V: TRBV6-2/TRBV6-3
J: TRBJ2-1
D: TRBD2
size: few
DNA: TGTGCCAGCAGTTACAGGGGACTAGGAGGTCGGGGTGAGCAGTTCTTC
CDR3: CASSYRGLGGRGEQFF

V: TRBV2
J: TRBJ2-7
D: .
size: few
DNA: TGTGCCAGCAGCAGAGGGACGACGGGGCACTTC
CDR3: CASSRGTTGHF

V: TRBV9
J: TRBJ2-5
D: TRBD2
size: few
DNA: TGTGCCAGCAGCGCCCAAGTATTGGGACTAGCGGGGCAAGAGACCCAGTACTTC
CDR3: CASSAQVLGLAGQETQYF

V: TRBV4-1
J: TRBJ1-5
D: TRBD1
size: .
DNA: TGCGCCAGCAGCCAAGATCGAGGGCAGGGGGCGCCTCAGCCCCAGCATTTT
CDR3: CASSQDRGQGAPQPQHF

V: TRBV7-6
J: TRBJ2-2
D: .
size: .
DNA: TGTGCCAGCGTTCAGGGGCCCACCGGGGAGCTGTTTTTT
CDR3: CASVQGPTGELFF

V: TRBV6-4
J: TRBJ2-2
D: TRBD1
size: few
DNA: TGTGCCAGCAGACGGACAGGGGACACCGGGGAGCTGTTTTTT
CDR3: CASRRTGDTGELFF

V: TRBV6-5
J: TRBJ1-4
D: TRBD1
size: .
DNA: TGTGCCAGCAGTTTGACAGGGACTAATGAAAAACTGTTTTTT
CDR3: CASSLTGTNEKLFF

V: TRBV28
J: TRBJ2-1
D: .
size: .
DNA: TGTGCCAGCTCCAGATGGCCCGTATACAATGAGCAGTTCTTC
CDR3: CASSRWPVYNEQFF

V: TRBV2
J: TRBJ2-7
D: TRBD1
size: .
DNA: TGTGCCAGCAGTGCAAGACAGGGATTCTACGAGCAGTACTTC
CDR3: CASSARQGFYEQYF

V: TRBV21-1
J: TRBJ2-1
D: .
size: medium-sized
DNA: TGTGCCAGCAGCAAGTTAGTGTCAACGCGGGGGAATGAGCAGTTCTTC
CDR3: CASSKLVSTRGNEQFF

V: TRBV9
J: TRBJ1-4
D: .
size: .
DNA: TGTGCCAGCAGCGCCGGATATAATGAAAAACTGTTTTTT
CDR3: CASSAGYNEKLFF

V: TRBV7-9
J: TRBJ2-1
D: .
size: many
DNA: TGTGCCAGCAGCCCCGACCTAGTAACTGAGCAGTTCTTC
CDR3: CASSPDLVTEQFF

V: TRBV19
J: TRBJ2-4
D: .
size: many
DNA: TGTGCCAGGGAGGACGGAAGATTCGCCAAAAACATTCAGTACTTC
CDR3: CAREDGRFAKNIQYF

V: TRBV27
J: TRBJ2-3
D: TRBD1
size: many
DNA: TGTGCCAGCAGCATAGGACAGGGGAGGGCAGATACGCAGTATTTT
CDR3: CASSIGQGRADTQYF

V: TRBV6-2/TRBV6-3
J: TRBJ1-2
D: .
size: .
DNA: TGTGCCAGCAGATCGGCGGTTCATGGCTACACCTTC
CDR3: CASRSAVHGYTF